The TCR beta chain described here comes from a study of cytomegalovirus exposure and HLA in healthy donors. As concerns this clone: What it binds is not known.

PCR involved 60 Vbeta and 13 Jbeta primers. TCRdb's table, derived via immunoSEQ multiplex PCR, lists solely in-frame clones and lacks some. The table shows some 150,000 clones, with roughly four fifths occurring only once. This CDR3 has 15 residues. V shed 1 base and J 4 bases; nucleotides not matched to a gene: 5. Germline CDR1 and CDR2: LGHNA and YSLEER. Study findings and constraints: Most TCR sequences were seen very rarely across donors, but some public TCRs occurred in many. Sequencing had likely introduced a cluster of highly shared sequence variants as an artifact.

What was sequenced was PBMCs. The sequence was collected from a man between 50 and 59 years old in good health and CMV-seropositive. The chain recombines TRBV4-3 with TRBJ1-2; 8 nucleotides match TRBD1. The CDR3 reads CASSQGNRGTYGYTF. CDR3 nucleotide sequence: TGCGCCAGCAGCCAAGGAAACAGGGGGACCTATGGCTACACCTTC.